This T cell receptor (beta chain) was found in a study of CD8 T cells in Susac syndrome. Findings and limits, study-wide: The study admitted that it had a relatively small number of individuals in its TCR sequencing and HLA analysis.

About this clonotype itself: The target antigen is unknown.

Random hexamers were used to reverse transcribe the RNA input (about 0.5 to 1 ug). It was immunoSEQ multiplex PCR that amplified TCR beta CDR3 across 54 Vbeta and 13 Jbeta. TCRdb re-analysed the immunoSEQ multiplex PCR reads in MiXCR, keeping a single row per CDR3 protein. The table has roughly 150,000 distinct CDR3 sequences, about 94% seen once; the top ten hold roughly 0.19%. Sequencing of TCR beta, carried out with a high-throughput approach, was applied to CD8+ and CD4+ T cells from the blood. Through negative isolation, CD4+ and CD8+ T cells were obtained, while TEMRA cells were enriched using FACS. Germline CDR1 is SGDLS and CDR2 is YYNGEE. The V end lost 0 bases, the J end lost 5 bases, and 15 bases lay between the germline ends. This CDR3 spans 15 amino acids.

The V and J genes are TRBV9 and TRBJ2-7; no firm D call. Material: CD8+ T cells from PBMCs. This TCR was recovered from a human donor with multiple sclerosis. CDR3 nucleotides: TGTGCCAGCAGCGTAGCTTGGAGAAACAAGGACGAGCAGTACTTC. Its translation: CASSVAWRNKDEQYF.